This T cell receptor (beta chain) was captured in a study of T cells in Graves' hyperthyroidism and ophthalmopathy. Amplification targeted TCR beta CDR3 regions from RNA transcripts. The TCR CDR3 was amplified in a first-round RT-PCR using the HTBI primer set. TCRdb called the multiplex PCR reads again in MiXCR, with one record for every CDR3 protein. The sample has fewer than 550,000 distinct CDR3 sequences, approximately 14% seen once. In germline, CDR1 is SNHLY, CDR2 FYNNEI. The V end was cut by 6 bases, the J end by 8 bases, with 20 bases between. This CDR3 spans 15 amino acids. This clonotype came up once.

The source is a woman in her late teens or twenties with Graves' hyperthyroidism. The chain has TRBV2 and TRBJ1-3; D unclear. Sequenced input: blood. Here the CDR3 reads CASRGPGFDGHTIYF. The CDR3 nucleotides read TGTGCCAGCAGGGGTCCGGGGTTCGATGGGCACACCATATATTTT.